This T cell receptor beta chain was documented in a study of cytomegalovirus exposure and HLA in healthy donors. Regarding the study as a whole: DRB1 had the most TCR associations and HLA-C the fewest, a later analysis found, with rates varying by HLA locus. The classifier, whose performance was assessed in both the original and validation cohorts, reportedly diagnosed cytomegalovirus status with high specificity and sensitivity. Altogether, 150 to 200 TCR beta chains were recorded as cytomegalovirus-associated.

Primers included in the PCR were 60 Vbeta and 13 Jbeta primers. TCRdb's table, derived via immunoSEQ multiplex PCR, lists solely in-frame clones and lacks some. Here the sample table reports about 35,000 clones. V was cut by 3 bases and J by 8 bases, with 8 bases left in between. This CDR3 region has 11 residues. Germline V lookup: CDR1 DFQATT, CDR2 SNEGSKA (reference sequence). About this clone: Its matching antigen is unknown.

The origin of this receptor is a woman in her forties in good health and CMV-seropositive. The J gene is TRBJ2-1, the V gene TRBV20-1, with D unresolved. The material sequenced was PBMCs. The CDR3 spells CSASPIHEQFF. CDR3 DNA sequence: TGCAGTGCTAGCCCTATCCATGAGCAGTTCTTC.